This TCR beta chain was sequenced in a study of T-cell memory formation after mild COVID-19. TCRdb fed the 5' RACE reads into MiXCR, producing one record per CDR3 protein. The table lists 250,000 to 400,000 distinct CDR3 sequences, roughly an eighth of them singletons. The count of this clonotype is one. V was clipped by 2 bases and J by 1 base, with 14 bases between them. Germline V gene data show CDR1 as MNHEY and CDR2 as SVGEGT. The CDR3 has 16 amino acids. This sequence was found in a man between 18 and 29 years old who had mild COVID-19 (a few samples of this study predate the infection). Cell type and time point are not known. The chain recombines TRBV6-2 or TRBV6-3 with TRBJ2-5; a possible D gene is TRBD2 (6 bases). Sequenced material: PBMCs or a T cell subset sorted from them (not recorded which). CDR3 in DNA: TGTGCCAGCAGTTACCCGATTGGGGGAGGCCAAGAGACCCAGTACTTC. It codes for CASSYPIGGGQETQYF.